This TCR beta chain was captured by sequencing in a study of shared clonotypes between healthy human individuals. Repertoires were generated with immunoSEQ multiplex PCR, while TCRdb's copy carries only in-frame clones and drops some. The repertoire includes some 2,000,000 clones, 90% to 95% of them detected once, and roughly 0.13% sits in the top ten. The CDR3 consists of 15 residues. Trimming took off 1 base at V and 1 base at J, with 10 bases between the two ends. Germline loops: CDR1 MGHRA, CDR2 YSYEKL. The specimen was naive CD4+ T cells sorted from blood. Subset described: CD45RA+ positively selected. The V and J genes are TRBV4-1 and TRBJ1-1; D is ambiguous. The source of this sequence is a young man in good health. Written as DNA, the CDR3 is TGCGCCAGCAGCCAAGGACCCTGGGGGAACACTGAAGCTTTCTTT. Protein product: CASSQGPWGNTEAFF.